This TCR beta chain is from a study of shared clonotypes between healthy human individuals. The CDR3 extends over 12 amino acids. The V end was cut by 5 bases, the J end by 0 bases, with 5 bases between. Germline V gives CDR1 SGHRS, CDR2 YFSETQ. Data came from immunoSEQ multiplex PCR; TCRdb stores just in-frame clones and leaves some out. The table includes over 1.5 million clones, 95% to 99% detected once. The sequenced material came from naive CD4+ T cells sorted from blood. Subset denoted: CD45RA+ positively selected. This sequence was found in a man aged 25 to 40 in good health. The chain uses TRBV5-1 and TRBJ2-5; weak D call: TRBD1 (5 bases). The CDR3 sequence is CASRGDQETQYF. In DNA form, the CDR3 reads TGCGCCAGCAGAGGGGACCAAGAGACCCAGTACTTC.